This is a list of T cell receptor beta chains from one sample in a study of blood T cell repertoires in COVID-19. Sequenced by immunoSEQ multiplex PCR; TCRdb stores in-frame clones only, minus some. The sample lists around 59,000 clones, approximately 90% occurring once. Sequenced input: peripheral blood. These receptors were collected from a man in his 60s with acute or convalescent COVID-19. Each CDR3 is given with its conserved first and last residue. Fields, in order: V gene, J gene, D gene, CDR3 protein. A D gene is named only where the DNA matches it firmly.

V gene: TRBV19
J gene: TRBJ1-2
D gene: -
CDR3 protein: CASSINGGYGYTF

V gene: TRBV30
J gene: TRBJ2-1
D gene: -
CDR3 protein: CAGSGGPYNEQFF

V gene: TRBV7-8
J gene: TRBJ2-3
D gene: TRBD2
CDR3 protein: CASSLARLAGHTDTQYF

V gene: TRBV15
J gene: TRBJ2-7
D gene: TRBD2
CDR3 protein: CATSRGAREGYEQYF

V gene: TRBV2
J gene: TRBJ1-5
D gene: -
CDR3 protein: CASSGTVAQPQHF

V gene: TRBV6-5
J gene: TRBJ2-1
D gene: TRBD2
CDR3 protein: CASSYSTGTSGNEQFF

V gene: TRBV27
J gene: TRBJ2-5
D gene: -
CDR3 protein: CATRQWEETQYF

V gene: TRBV6-5
J gene: TRBJ2-1
D gene: TRBD2
CDR3 protein: CASSYRLAGGNEQFF

V gene: TRBV7-8
J gene: TRBJ2-1
D gene: TRBD2
CDR3 protein: CASSFKSGSLGNEQFF

V gene: TRBV19
J gene: TRBJ2-7
D gene: TRBD1
CDR3 protein: CASSRGQVSSYEQYF